Shown below are 2 T cell receptor beta chains from a single sample sequenced in a study of blood T cell repertoires in COVID-19. TCRdb's table, derived via immunoSEQ multiplex PCR, lists solely in-frame clones and lacks some. The sample gives roughly 340,000 clones, about 87% of which show up once; 6% to 7% is in the top ten. Source material: peripheral blood. Receptor source: a woman aged 50 to 65 with COVID-19, enrolled during active disease.

J is TRBJ2-2 and V is TRBV4-2; 13 bases line up with TRBD2. V lost 1 base, J lost 4 bases, and 6 bases stayed unmatched. Germline CDR1 reads LGHNA; CDR2 reads YNFKEQ. The CDR3 length is 18 residues. CDR3 sequence: CASSQGTSGSLGTGELFF. CDR3 coding DNA: TGTGCCAGCAGCCAAGGGACTAGCGGGAGTTTGGGCACCGGGGAGCTGTTTTTT.

This rearrangement joins TRBV9 to TRBJ1-1, with unresolved D. Germline V gene data show CDR1 as SGDLS and CDR2 as YYNGEE. The ends were cut back, 3 bases at V and 7 bases at J, with 16 bases in the middle. The CDR3 has 14 residues. The CDR3 sequence is CASSADPSRVEAFF. The CDR3 nucleotides are TGTGCCAGCAGCGCCGATCCCAGCCGGGTTGAAGCTTTCTTT.